A single TCR beta chain is shown here with its context. Its antigen is unidentified. Sequenced by immunoSEQ multiplex PCR; TCRdb stores in-frame clones only, minus some. The table includes over 85,000 clones, roughly 90% detected once. The data belong to a study of cytomegalovirus exposure and HLA in healthy donors. Findings and caveats of the study: Generally TCR sequences proved uncommon, though certain public TCRs appeared in numerous donors.

There are 15 residues in the CDR3. Looked up from germline, CDR1 is SGHDT and CDR2 is YYEEEE. Trimming took 2 bases from V and 1 from J, leaving 10 bases between them. The origin of this receptor is a woman in her thirties in good health and CMV-seropositive. Sequences were obtained from PBMCs. The gene calls are TRBV5-6 and TRBJ1-5; possibly TRBD1 for D (6 bases). The CDR3: CASSFWTASNQPQHF. The CDR3 DNA follows: TGTGCCAGCAGCTTTTGGACAGCGAGCAATCAGCCCCAGCATTTT.